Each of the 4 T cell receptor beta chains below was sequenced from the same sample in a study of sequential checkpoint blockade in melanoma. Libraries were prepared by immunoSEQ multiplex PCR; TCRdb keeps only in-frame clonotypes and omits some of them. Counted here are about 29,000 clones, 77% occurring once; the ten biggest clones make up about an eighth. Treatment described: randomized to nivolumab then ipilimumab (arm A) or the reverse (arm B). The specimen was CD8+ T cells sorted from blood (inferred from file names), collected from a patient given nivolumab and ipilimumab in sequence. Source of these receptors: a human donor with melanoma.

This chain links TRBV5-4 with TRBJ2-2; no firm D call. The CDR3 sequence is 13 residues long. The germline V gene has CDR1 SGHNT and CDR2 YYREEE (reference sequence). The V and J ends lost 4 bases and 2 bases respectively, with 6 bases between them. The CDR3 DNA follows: TGTGCCAGCAGCACAGATAACACCGGGGAGCTGTTTTTT. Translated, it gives CASSTDNTGELFF.

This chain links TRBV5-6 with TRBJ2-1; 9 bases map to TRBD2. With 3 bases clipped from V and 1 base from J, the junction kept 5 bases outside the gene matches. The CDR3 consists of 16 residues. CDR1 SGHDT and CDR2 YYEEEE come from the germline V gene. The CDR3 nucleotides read TGTGCCAGCAGCTCACGGCTAGCGGGGTCCTACAATGAGCAGTTCTTC. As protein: CASSSRLAGSYNEQFF.

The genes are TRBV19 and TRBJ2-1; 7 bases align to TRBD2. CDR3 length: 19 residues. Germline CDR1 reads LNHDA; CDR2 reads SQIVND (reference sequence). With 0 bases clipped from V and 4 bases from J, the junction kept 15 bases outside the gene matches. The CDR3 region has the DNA TGTGCCAGTAGTATAGAGGCTAGCGGCAGCGGGGCTTTTTACAATGAGCAGTTCTTC. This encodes CASSIEASGSGAFYNEQFF. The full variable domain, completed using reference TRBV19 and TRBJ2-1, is DGGITQSPKYLFRKEGQNVTLSCEQNLNHDAMYWYRQDPGQGLRLIYYSQIVNDFQKGDIAEGYSVSREKKESFPLTVTSAQKNPTAFYLCASSIEASGSGAFYNEQFFGPGTRLTVL.

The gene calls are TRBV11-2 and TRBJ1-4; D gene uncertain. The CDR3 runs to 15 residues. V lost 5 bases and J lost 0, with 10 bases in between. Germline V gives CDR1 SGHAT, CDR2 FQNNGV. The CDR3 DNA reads TGTGCCAGCAGCCGACTGTCCCCAACTAATGAAAAACTGTTTTTT. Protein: CASSRLSPTNEKLFF.